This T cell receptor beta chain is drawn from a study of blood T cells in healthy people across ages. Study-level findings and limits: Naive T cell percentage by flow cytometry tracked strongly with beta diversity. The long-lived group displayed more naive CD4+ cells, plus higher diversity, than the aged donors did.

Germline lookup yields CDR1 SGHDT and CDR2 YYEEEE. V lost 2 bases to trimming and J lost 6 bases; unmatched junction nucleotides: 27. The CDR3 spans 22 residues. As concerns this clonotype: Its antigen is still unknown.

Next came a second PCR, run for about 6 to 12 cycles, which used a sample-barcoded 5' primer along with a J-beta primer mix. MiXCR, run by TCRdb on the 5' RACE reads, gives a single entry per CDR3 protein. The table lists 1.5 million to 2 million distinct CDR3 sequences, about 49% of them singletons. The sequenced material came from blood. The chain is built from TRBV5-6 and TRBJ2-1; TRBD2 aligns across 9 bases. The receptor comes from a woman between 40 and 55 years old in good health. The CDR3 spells CASSFPPRDVRSGGKSSNEQFF. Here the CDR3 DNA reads TGTGCCAGCAGCTTCCCCCCGAGGGATGTCAGGAGCGGGGGGAAGTCCAGCAATGAGCAGTTCTTC.